This passage covers 14 T cell receptor beta chains from one sample sequenced in a study of CD8+CD57+ T cells in acquired aplastic anemia (dated by TCRdb to between 2018 and 2020). TCRdb lists the instrument as Illumina HiSeq 2000. Profiling of TCR beta VDJ combinations and CDR3 sequences used genomic DNA as the template. TCRdb reanalyzed the raw reads on its own, using fastp at Q25 for trimming and MiXCR for clone calling, and kept in-frame beta chains. CDR3 protein duplicates are merged, each entry listing the most common genes and DNA. In all, the sample holds 200,000 or so distinct CDR3 sequences, and less than 60% of those were seen once. The ten largest clones add up to roughly 21% of the sample. Expansion of CD8+CD57+ cells had been shown by flow cytometry in the patients chosen for sequencing. Material for sequencing was sorted CD4+, CD8+, or CD8+CD57+ T cells (not recorded which) from PBMCs. All receptors come from a human donor with aplastic anemia.

This clonotype was observed many times. This chain links TRBV5-1 with TRBJ2-7; 10 nucleotides agree with TRBD1. Germline V gene data show CDR1 as SGHRS and CDR2 as YFSETQ. The ends lost 4 bases at V and 0 bases at J; junction bases unmatched: 10. The CDR3 consists of 17 residues. The CDR3 is CASSHRSRDRGSYEQYF. CDR3 DNA sequence: TGCGCCAGCAGCCACCGCTCCCGGGACAGGGGCTCCTACGAGCAGTACTTC.

Ten or more counts support this clonotype. V usage is TRBV6-5 and J usage is TRBJ1-1, with a tentative D call TRBD1 (5 bases). V lost 4 bases to trimming and J lost 0 bases, with 9 bases between them. The CDR3 contains 14 residues. Germline loops: CDR1 MNHEY, CDR2 SVGAGI. CDR3 nucleotides: TGTGCCAGCAGTTGGGGACCGATGAACACTGAAGCTTTCTTT. Its translation is CASSWGPMNTEAFF.

A remark on this clonotype: This may come from a read error, since a much larger clone is one base off. The V gene is TRBV20-1, the J gene TRBJ1-3; 7 bases line up with TRBD1. CDR1 DFQATT and CDR2 SNEGSKA come from the germline V gene (reference sequence). The CDR3 is 14 amino acids. The CDR3 DNA sequence: TGCAGTGCTAGAGGAGGGACAGATGGAAACACCATGTATTTT. This translates into CSARGGTDGNTMYF.

This clonotype was detected many times. This chain joins TRBV7-6 and TRBJ2-2; D perhaps matches TRBD1 (6 bases). Per germline, CDR1 SGHVS and CDR2 FNYEAQ. The CDR3 extends over 14 amino acids. Trimming took 4 bases from V and 5 from J, leaving 11 bases between them. For the CDR3, the DNA is TGTGCCAGCAGCTCTGGGGGCGGGACCGGGGAGCTGTTTTTT. Translated: CASSSGGGTGELFF.

V is TRBV7-8 and J is TRBJ2-4, with 7 bases lining up with TRBD2. The J call may be faulty, since TRBJ2-7 better matches the DNA end. Looked up from germline, CDR1 is SGHVS and CDR2 is FQNEAQ. CDR3 length equals 16 residues. The DNA for the CDR3 is TGTGCCAGCAGCTCTCAGGTCACGGGAGGTGCCAACGAGCAGTACTTC. Encoded protein: CASSSQVTGGANEQYF.

This clonotype was picked up many times. This rearrangement joins TRBV6-1 to TRBJ2-7, with TRBD2 as a possible D gene (6 bases). The CDR3 sequence is 12 residues long. Deletions cut 4 bases from V and 9 bases from J, with 13 bases between. Germline V gene sequence: CDR1 MNHNS, CDR2 SASEGT. The CDR3 coding sequence is TGTGCCAGCAGTGCACTTAGCGGAGGGCAGTACTTC. This encodes CASSALSGGQYF.

This clonotype was recorded only once. J is TRBJ1-2 and V is TRBV19; maybe TRBD1 (5 bases). Germline values: CDR1 LNHDA, CDR2 SQIVND (reference sequence). Trimming cost V 5 bases and J 7 bases, with 20 bases left between them. The CDR3 runs to 15 residues. The CDR3 nucleotides read TGTGCCAGTAGTCCCTATCTGAGGGGTGGCGGTGGCTACACCTTC. Translated: CASSPYLRGGGGYTF.

This clonotype was counted many times. The gene calls are TRBV20-1 and TRBJ2-3; D may be TRBD1 (5 bases). V lost 1 base and J 6 bases, leaving 8 bases between the germline ends. Germline V gene data show CDR1 as DFQATT and CDR2 as SNEGSKA (reference sequence). The CDR3 is 12 residues long. CDR3 bases: TGCAGTGCTAGAGGCAGGGTCGATACGCAGTATTTT. This translates into CSARGRVDTQYF.

This clonotype occurred many times. This chain joins TRBV29-1 and TRBJ1-1; 9 bases fit TRBD1. The V and J ends lost 2 bases and 10 bases, in that order; junction bases with no gene match: 5. CDR1 is SQVTM and CDR2 is ANQGSEA in the germline V gene. This CDR3 has 12 residues. Here the CDR3 DNA reads TGCAGCGTTGAAAAACAGGGGGCTGGAGCTTTCTTT. This sequence encodes CSVEKQGAGAFF.

This chain uses TRBV15 with TRBJ1-2; D possibly corresponds to TRBD1 (6 bases). The CDR3 extends over 13 amino acids. V lost 3 bases to trimming and J lost 8 bases, with 13 bases between them. Germline assignment: CDR1 LNHNV and CDR2 YYDKDF (reference sequence). CDR3 sequence reads: CATSRDTGSGYTF. The CDR3 bases are TGTGCCACCAGCAGGGACACAGGGTCCGGCTACACCTTC.

This clonotype has just one count. The chain uses TRBV7-2 and TRBJ2-5, with a weak D call TRBD2 (5 bases). The better agreement between TRBJ2-7 and the DNA end casts doubt on the J call. The CDR3 loop spans 14 amino acids. Germline loops: CDR1 SGHTA, CDR2 FQGNSA. In nucleotides, the CDR3 is TGTGCCAGCAGCCAAAGGACGGGGATCTACGAGCAGTACTTC. It is translated as CASSQRTGIYEQYF.

The J gene is TRBJ2-5, the V gene TRBV11-2; D possibly corresponds to TRBD2 (7 bases). Trimming removed 3 bases from V and 3 bases from J, with 14 bases in between. Germline V CDR1 and CDR2: SGHAT, FQNNGV. CDR3 length: 15 amino acids. The CDR3: CASSLGEGGEETQYF. The CDR3 DNA is TGTGCCAGCAGCTTGGGGGAAGGGGGGGAAGAGACCCAGTACTTC.

This chain connects TRBV5-1 to TRBJ1-5, with D perhaps matching TRBD1 (6 bases). Germline V CDR1 and CDR2: SGHRS, YFSETQ. V gave up 4 bases and J gave up 5 bases, with 13 bases separating them. This CDR3 region has 14 residues. CDR3 amino acids: CASSPRGPDQPQHF. The CDR3 nucleotides are TGCGCCAGCAGCCCCCGGGGGCCAGATCAGCCCCAGCATTTT.

By proportion, this clonotype is medium-sized. The V call is TRBV7-2, the J call TRBJ2-1, with D hard to call. The CDR3 has 15 amino acids. Per germline, CDR1 SGHTA and CDR2 FQGNSA. Trimming stripped 1 base from V and 0 bases from J, with 7 bases between. The CDR3 DNA reads TGTGCCAGCAGCTTAGGGTCGAGCTCCTACAATGAGCAGTTCTTC. This gives the protein CASSLGSSSYNEQFF.